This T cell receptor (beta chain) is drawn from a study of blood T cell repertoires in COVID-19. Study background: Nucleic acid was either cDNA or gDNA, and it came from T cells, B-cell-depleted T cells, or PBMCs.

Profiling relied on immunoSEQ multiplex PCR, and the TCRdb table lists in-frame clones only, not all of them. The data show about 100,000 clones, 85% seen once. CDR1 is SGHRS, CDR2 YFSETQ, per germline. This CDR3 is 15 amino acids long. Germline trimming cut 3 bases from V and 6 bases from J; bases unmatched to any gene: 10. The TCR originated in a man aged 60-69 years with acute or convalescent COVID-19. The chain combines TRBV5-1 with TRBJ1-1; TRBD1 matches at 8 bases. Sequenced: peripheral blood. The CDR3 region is CASSSTSTGVAEAFF. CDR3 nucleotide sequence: TGCGCCAGCAGCTCAACCTCGACAGGGGTCGCTGAAGCTTTCTTT.